This T cell receptor beta chain was documented in a study of T-cell reconstitution after alpha-beta-depleted transplantation in children. Study findings and constraints: One year after transplant, T-cell counts and diversity came mostly from newly produced T cells. Surviving recipient T cells and thymic progenitors underlay high day-60 TCRbeta diversity in some patients.

About this clonotype itself: The antigen is unknown.

Unique molecular identifiers were incorporated during preparation of the TCRbeta library. TCRdb processed the PCR reads anew with MiXCR; each CDR3 protein has one entry. The sample includes 350,000 to 500,000 distinct CDR3 sequences, roughly 43% of them seen just once. CDR3 length equals 15 residues. With V trimmed by 3 bases and J by 1 base, 4 bases remained unmatched. Germline V gene sequence: CDR1 DFQATT, CDR2 SNEGSKA (reference sequence). This chain uses TRBV20-1 with TRBJ2-1; 9 bases are shared with TRBD2. This receptor was identified in a girl aged 2 to 9 with aplastic anemia, due to receive a stem cell transplant. This specimen consisted of PBMCs, obtained before TCRalphabeta/CD19-depleted stem cell transplant. DNA for the CDR3: TGCAGTGCTAGGTTCCTAGCGGGATCCTACAATGAGCAGTTCTTC. Translated: CSARFLAGSYNEQFF.